This entry lists 26 T cell receptor beta chains sequenced from one sample in a study of blood T cell repertoires in COVID-19. Repertoires were generated with immunoSEQ multiplex PCR, while TCRdb's copy carries only in-frame clones and drops some. The table lists about 230,000 clones, approximately 88% of them singletons. The sequenced sample was PBMCs or T cells enriched from blood (not recorded which). Source of these receptors: a woman aged 40-49 years with acute COVID-19.

The chain combines TRBV5-5 with TRBJ1-5; TRBD1 aligns across 12 bases. Trimming removed 4 bases from V and 8 bases from J; junction bases left unmatched: 4. CDR1 and CDR2 from the germline V gene are SGHKS and YYEKEE (reference sequence). This CDR3 has 14 amino acids. The CDR3 coding sequence is TGTGCCAGCAGCCCGGGACAGGGGGCCGAGCCCCAGCATTTT. Residues: CASSPGQGAEPQHF.

The chain joins TRBV5-1 to TRBJ1-4; the D is unclear. The V end was cut by 5 bases, the J end by 6 bases, with 14 bases between. This CDR3 is 14 amino acids long. The germline V gene encodes CDR1 SGHRS and CDR2 YFSETQ. CDR3 residues: CASSSRSPDEKLFF. The CDR3 DNA reads as TGCGCCAGCAGTTCCCGTTCACCAGATGAAAAACTGTTTTTT.

This chain uses TRBV2 with TRBJ2-2, with D unresolved. The CDR3 spans 13 residues. V shed 11 bases and J shed 5 bases, with 15 bases lying between them. CDR1 is SNHLY, CDR2 FYNNEI, per germline. The CDR3 bases are TGTGCCTCTAATCAAGACTGGACCGGGGAGCTGTTTTTT. The encoded protein is CASNQDWTGELFF.

The chain carries TRBV12-5 and TRBJ1-1, with D unresolved. This CDR3 is 20 amino acids long. The V end lost 0 bases, the J end lost 8 bases, and 31 bases lay between the germline ends. In germline, CDR1 is LGHNT, CDR2 FRNRAP. CDR3 region: CASGLVPIRGLGMFLPEAFF. In nucleotides, the CDR3 is TGTGCTAGTGGTTTGGTACCCATACGAGGACTTGGGATGTTTTTACCCGAAGCTTTCTTT.

The chain couples TRBV3-1 (or the pseudogene TRBV3-2) to TRBJ1-3; TRBD1 agrees at 7 bases. Germline V gene sequence: CDR1 LGHDT, CDR2 YNNKEL (reference sequence). The CDR3 consists of 16 residues. The V and J ends lost 1 base and 0 bases, in that order; junction bases with no gene match: 3. The CDR3 loop reads CASSQGGQYSGNTIYF. The CDR3 bases are TGTGCCAGCAGCCAAGGGGGACAGTACTCTGGAAACACCATATATTTT.

This chain links TRBV12-1 with TRBJ1-2; TRBD1 is the table's D call and was not checked against the DNA. TRBV12-1 is deemed a pseudogene. This CDR3 comprises 14 residues. CDR3: CASSFATGDYGYTF. CDR3 nucleotides: TGTGCCAGCAGCTTTGCGACAGGGGACTATGGCTACACCTTC.

This clone was found a few times. The rearrangement joins TRBV6-2 or TRBV6-3 to TRBJ2-7; D remains ambiguous. The CDR3 loop spans 14 amino acids. Germline V gene data show CDR1 as MNHEY and CDR2 as SVGEGT. V was trimmed by 2 bases and J by 1 base, leaving 9 bases between them. CDR3: CASSYEVRSYEQYV. The CDR3 nucleotides are TGTGCCAGCAGTTACGAGGTCAGATCCTACGAGCAGTACGTC.

The chain carries TRBV3-1 (or the pseudogene TRBV3-2) and TRBJ2-5; TRBD2 aligns across 11 bases. CDR3 length: 15 amino acids. The trim removed 5 bases at V and 5 bases at J, leaving 7 bases unmatched. Germline V gene sequence: CDR1 LGHDT, CDR2 YNNKEL (reference sequence). CDR3 nucleotides: TGTGCCAGCAGCTATCTAGCGGGGGGAGGGGAGACCCAGTACTTC. This encodes CASSYLAGGGETQYF.

The genes are TRBV5-1 and TRBJ2-3, with D possibly matching TRBD2 (5 bases). Germline CDR1 SGHRS, CDR2 YFSETQ. The CDR3 contains 15 residues. Trimming took off 4 bases at V and 4 bases at J, with 16 bases between the two ends. This chain's CDR3 is CASSLRGSRADTQYF. CDR3 bases: TGCGCCAGCAGCCTCCGGGGTTCTCGGGCAGATACGCAGTATTTT.

Only a few counts were recorded for this clone. V and J are TRBV6-5 and TRBJ1-5; no reliable D call. The V end lost 3 bases, the J end lost 5 bases, and 11 bases lay between the germline ends. The CDR3 extends over 14 amino acids. Per germline, CDR1 MNHEY and CDR2 SVGAGI. The CDR3 coding sequence is TGTGCCAGCAGTTATTCGGTAACGGATCAGCCCCAGCATTTT. Translating gives CASSYSVTDQPQHF.

The chain links TRBV7-2 to TRBJ2-5; no clear D. There are 13 residues in the CDR3. Trimming left V 3 bases short and J 5 bases short, with 10 bases between. Per germline, CDR1 SGHTA and CDR2 FQGNSA. Written as DNA, the CDR3 is TGTGCCAGCAGCTTTAGCAGATCGGAGACCCAGTACTTC. It yields the protein CASSFSRSETQYF.

This clone has just one count. The genes are TRBV2 and TRBJ2-1, with a tentative D call TRBD2 (5 bases). The ends were cut back, 5 bases at V and 2 bases at J, with 10 bases in the middle. Per germline, CDR1 SNHLY and CDR2 FYNNEI. The CDR3 spans 14 residues. CDR3 sequence (DNA): TGTGCCAGCAGTATAGGACTTACCTACAATGAGCAGTTCTTC. This sequence encodes CASSIGLTYNEQFF.

This chain uses TRBV9 with TRBJ2-2; a weak D match, TRBD2 (6 bases). The CDR3 runs to 15 residues. The V end was cut by 3 bases, the J end by 5 bases, with 14 bases between. Germline V CDR1 and CDR2: SGDLS, YYNGEE. The chain's CDR3 is CASSGTAGKTGELFF. As DNA, the CDR3 is TGTGCCAGCAGCGGGACCGCGGGAAAGACCGGGGAGCTGTTTTTT. The variable domain in full, completed from reference TRBV9 and TRBJ2-2, reads DSGVTQTPKHLITATGQRVTLRCSPRSGDLSVYWYQQSLDQGLQFLIQYYNGEERAKGNILERFSAQQFPDLHSELNLSSLELGDSALYFCASSGTAGKTGELFFGEGSRLTVL.

The gene calls are TRBV7-2 and TRBJ1-2; maybe TRBD1 (5 bases). V lost 1 base to trimming and J lost 5 bases, with 11 bases between them. The germline CDR1 and CDR2 sequences are SGHTA and FQGNSA. The CDR3 is made up of 14 amino acids. CDR3: CASSLDRRIYGYTF. CDR3 coding DNA: TGTGCCAGCAGCTTAGACAGGAGAATATATGGCTACACCTTC.

This chain links TRBV7-6 with TRBJ2-1; 10 bases line up with TRBD2. CDR1 is SGHVS, CDR2 FNYEAQ, per germline. V lost 1 base to trimming and J lost 9 bases; unmatched junction nucleotides: 9. The CDR3 runs to 16 residues. In DNA, the CDR3 is TGTGCCAGCAGCTTAGGTACTAGCGGGACAAGGGGTGAGCAGTTCTTC. Protein: CASSLGTSGTRGEQFF.

The V and J genes are TRBV11-3 and TRBJ2-6, with 7 bases that match TRBD1. V lost 0 bases, J lost 2 bases, and 4 bases stayed unmatched. The CDR3 contains 17 residues. CDR1 is SGHNT, CDR2 YENEEA, per germline. CDR3 amino acids: CASSLDLGGTGANVLTF. The CDR3 DNA reads TGTGCCAGCAGCTTAGATCTAGGGGGCACTGGGGCCAACGTCCTGACTTTC.

This chain connects TRBV21-1 to TRBJ1-1; the DNA was not used to check the table's D call, TRBD1. TRBV21-1 is assigned pseudogene status. This CDR3 has 12 amino acids. CDR3 sequence (DNA): TGTGCCAGCAGCAAGTCAGACACTGAAGCTTTCTTT. Translated, it gives CASSKSDTEAFF.

The rearrangement uses TRBV24-1 and TRBJ2-3; maybe TRBD2 (7 bases). Germline V gene sequence: CDR1 KGHDR, CDR2 SFDVKD. V lost 6 bases, J lost 1 base, and 10 bases lay in between. The CDR3 consists of 14 residues. CDR3 amino acids: CATSRGGGTDTQYF. The CDR3 coding sequence is TGTGCCACCAGTAGGGGGGGCGGCACAGATACGCAGTATTTT.

The chain links TRBV4-1 to TRBJ2-5; the match to TRBD1 covers 7 bases. Germline values: CDR1 MGHRA, CDR2 YSYEKL. This CDR3 spans 17 amino acids. V trimming: 0 bases; J trimming: 1 base; junction bases outside the gene matches: 8. The CDR3 region has the DNA TGCGCCAGCAGCCAAGATGTCGAGGGGGCATTCCAAGAGACCCAGTACTTC. Encoded protein: CASSQDVEGAFQETQYF.

This chain joins TRBV9 and TRBJ2-7; 7 bases match TRBD2. The germline V gene has CDR1 SGDLS and CDR2 YYNGEE. V trimming: 4 bases; J trimming: 4 bases; junction bases outside the gene matches: 14. The length of the CDR3 is 16 residues. The CDR3 region is CASSPPRGDQRYEQYF. For the CDR3, the DNA is TGTGCCAGCAGCCCGCCCCGGGGGGATCAAAGATACGAGCAGTACTTC.

This clone has only one observation. This chain links TRBV7-2 with TRBJ1-2; D unclear. Between the trimmed V and J ends, which lost 1 base and 6 bases, there was a span of 21 bases. CDR1 SGHTA and CDR2 FQGNSA come from the germline V gene. The CDR3 length is 17 residues. CDR3 residues: CASSLGPLGKHRDGYTF. In DNA, the CDR3 is TGTGCCAGCAGCTTAGGTCCCCTCGGCAAGCACCGGGATGGCTACACCTTC.

This rearrangement joins TRBV4-1 to TRBJ1-1, with D hard to call. The CDR3 length is 15 residues. Germline V gene lookup returns CDR1 MGHRA and CDR2 YSYEKL. Deletions cut 2 bases from V and 1 base from J, with 11 bases between. This chain's CDR3 is CASSQTDTKNTEAFF. CDR3 nucleotide sequence: TGCGCCAGCAGCCAAACCGATACAAAGAACACTGAAGCTTTCTTT.

The chain uses TRBV11-2 and TRBJ1-2; D gene ambiguous. This CDR3 has 12 amino acids. The germline V gene encodes CDR1 SGHAT and CDR2 FQNNGV. V was pared by 8 bases and J by 5 bases, with 12 bases between. This CDR3 is CASGNRGYGYTF. The CDR3, as DNA: TGTGCCAGCGGAAACCGGGGTTATGGCTACACCTTC.

The V and J genes are TRBV29-1 and TRBJ1-5; D call uncertain. Per germline, CDR1 SQVTM and CDR2 ANQGSEA. The CDR3 contains 12 residues. V lost 5 bases to trimming and J lost 8 bases, with 13 bases between them. CDR3: CSVQTTGKPQHF. The CDR3 DNA reads TGCAGCGTTCAGACGACGGGGAAGCCCCAGCATTTT.

The chain links TRBV4-1 to TRBJ1-6; TRBD1 agrees at 8 bases. The trim removed 0 bases at V and 7 bases at J, leaving 2 bases unmatched. Germline V CDR1 and CDR2: MGHRA, YSYEKL. This CDR3 has 15 amino acids. The CDR3 sequence is CASSQDQGANSPLHF. The CDR3 nucleotides are TGCGCCAGCAGCCAAGATCAGGGGGCAAATTCACCCCTCCACTTT.

V gene TRBV15 combines with J gene TRBJ1-1, with a weak D call TRBD1 (5 bases). The CDR3 extends over 12 amino acids. The germline gives CDR1 LNHNV, CDR2 YYDKDF (reference sequence). V was pared by 4 bases and J by 7 bases, with 10 bases between. This CDR3 reads CATSNRQGEAFF. The CDR3 coding sequence is TGTGCCACCAGCAACCGTCAGGGTGAAGCTTTCTTT.